This T cell receptor (beta chain) emerged from a study of blood T cell repertoires in COVID-19. Study-wide context: The origin of the acute and convalescent COVID-19 samples was the United States, Italy and Spain. In each case, the material was cDNA or gDNA derived from T cells, B-cell-depleted T cells, or PBMCs.

Measured with immunoSEQ multiplex PCR; TCRdb has only the in-frame clones, and not every one. The sample consists of 80,000 to 100,000 clones, about 84% of them appearing once. Material: peripheral blood. This TCR was sampled from a man between 60 and 70 years old with acute or convalescent COVID-19.

The CDR3 sequence: CASSVGLASTTDTQYF. The CDR3 DNA reads as TGTGCCAGCAGCGTAGGACTAGCATCAACCACAGATACGCAGTATTTT. This chain joins TRBV9 and TRBJ2-3; 7 bases are a match to TRBD2. CDR1 and CDR2 (germline): SGDLS, YYNGEE. The J segment lost 2 bases and the V segment lost 0 bases, leaving 6 bases of the junction unmatched. CDR3 length: 16 amino acids.